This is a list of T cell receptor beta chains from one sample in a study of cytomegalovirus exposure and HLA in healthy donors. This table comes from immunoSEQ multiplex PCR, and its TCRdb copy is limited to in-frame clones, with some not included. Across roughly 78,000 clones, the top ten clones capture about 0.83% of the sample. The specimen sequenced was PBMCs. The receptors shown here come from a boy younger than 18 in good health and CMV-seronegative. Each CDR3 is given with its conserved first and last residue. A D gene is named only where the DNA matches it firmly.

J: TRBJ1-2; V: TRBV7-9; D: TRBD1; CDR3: CASSLTGVRYGYTF; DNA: TGTGCCAGCAGTCTAACAGGGGTGCGGTATGGCTACACCTTC
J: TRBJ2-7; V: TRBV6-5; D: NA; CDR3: CASSYAGPAYEQYF; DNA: TGTGCCAGCAGTTACGCGGGTCCCGCCTACGAGCAGTACTTC
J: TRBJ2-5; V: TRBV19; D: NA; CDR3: CASSMYRQATREETQYF; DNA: TGTGCCAGTAGTATGTACCGACAGGCTACAAGGGAAGAGACCCAGTACTTC
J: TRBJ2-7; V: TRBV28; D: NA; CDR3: CASSRQGSYEQYF; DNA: TGTGCCAGCAGCCGCCAGGGGTCCTACGAGCAGTACTTC
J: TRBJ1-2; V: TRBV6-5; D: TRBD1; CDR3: CASSTGQGGGYTF; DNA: TGTGCCAGCAGTACGGGACAGGGGGGCGGCTACACCTTC
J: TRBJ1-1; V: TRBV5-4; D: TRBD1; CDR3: CASSPLPRGRNTEAFF; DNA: TGTGCCAGCAGCCCCCTCCCCAGGGGGCGTAACACTGAAGCTTTCTTT
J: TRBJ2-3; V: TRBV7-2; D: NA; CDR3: CASSLPESTDTQYF; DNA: TGTGCCAGCAGCTTACCTGAGAGCACAGATACGCAGTATTTT
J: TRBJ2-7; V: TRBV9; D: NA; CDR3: CASSPSGGSGEEQYF; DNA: TGTGCCAGCAGCCCGTCGGGCGGGTCGGGGGAAGAGCAGTACTTC
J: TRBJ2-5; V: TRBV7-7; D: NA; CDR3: CASSSDRRETQYF; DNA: TGTGCCAGCAGCTCCGACAGGCGGGAGACCCAGTACTTC
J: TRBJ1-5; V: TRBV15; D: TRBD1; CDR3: CATSVAGTGIQPQHF; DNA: TGTGCCACCAGCGTCGCCGGGACAGGGATTCAGCCCCAGCATTTT
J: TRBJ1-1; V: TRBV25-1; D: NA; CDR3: CASSKTTGNTEAFF; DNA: TGTGCCAGCAGTAAAACGACAGGGAACACTGAAGCTTTCTTT
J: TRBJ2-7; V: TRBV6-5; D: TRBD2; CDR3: CASRPGLASSYEQYF; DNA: TGTGCCAGCAGGCCGGGACTAGCGAGCTCCTACGAGCAGTACTTC
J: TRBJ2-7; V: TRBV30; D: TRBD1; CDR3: CAWSGGTGYRRSSYEQYF; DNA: TGTGCCTGGAGCGGGGGGACAGGGTACCGGCGGAGCTCCTACGAGCAGTACTTC
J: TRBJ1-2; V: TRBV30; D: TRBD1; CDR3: CAWSVLRTGYGYTF; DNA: TGTGCCTGGAGTGTACTTAGGACAGGATATGGCTACACCTTC
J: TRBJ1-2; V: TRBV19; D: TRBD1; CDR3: CATMQTGVHGYTF; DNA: TGTGCCACCATGCAAACAGGGGTACATGGCTACACCTTC
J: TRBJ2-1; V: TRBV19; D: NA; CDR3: CASSMAGSSNNEQFF; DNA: TGTGCCAGTAGTATGGCCGGGAGTAGTAACAATGAGCAGTTCTTC
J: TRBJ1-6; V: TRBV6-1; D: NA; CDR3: CASSEVEGESGSPLHF; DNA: TGTGCCAGCAGTGAAGTTGAGGGGGAATCGGGTTCACCCCTCCACTTT
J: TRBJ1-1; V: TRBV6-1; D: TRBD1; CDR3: CASKRQGGYTEAFF; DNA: TGTGCCAGCAAGCGACAGGGTGGTTACACTGAAGCTTTCTTT
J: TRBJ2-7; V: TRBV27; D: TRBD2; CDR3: CASSFGSGSYEQYF; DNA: TGTGCCAGCAGCTTTGGGAGCGGGAGTTACGAGCAGTACTTC
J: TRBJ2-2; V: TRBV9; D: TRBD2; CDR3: CASSVAGTRNIPGELFF; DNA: TGTGCCAGCAGCGTAGCCGGGACTAGGAATATCCCCGGGGAGCTGTTTTTT
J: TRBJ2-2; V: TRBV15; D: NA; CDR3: CATSKGQINTGELFF; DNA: TGTGCCACCAGTAAAGGACAGATAAACACCGGGGAGCTGTTTTTT
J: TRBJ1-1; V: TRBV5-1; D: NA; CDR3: CASSKGLDTEAFF; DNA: TGCGCCAGCAGCAAAGGACTGGACACTGAAGCTTTCTTT
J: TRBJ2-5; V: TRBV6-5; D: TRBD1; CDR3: CASSYGTEETQYF; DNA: TGTGCCAGCAGTTACGGGACAGAAGAGACCCAGTACTTC
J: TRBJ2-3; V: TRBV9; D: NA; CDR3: CASSVATTGTDTQYF; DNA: TGTGCCAGCAGCGTAGCTACAACAGGGACAGATACGCAGTATTTT
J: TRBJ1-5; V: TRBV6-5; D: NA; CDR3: CASSYDISNQPQHF; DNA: TGTGCCAGCAGCTACGACATTAGCAATCAGCCCCAGCATTTT
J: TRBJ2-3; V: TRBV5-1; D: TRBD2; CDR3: CASSLSSGNTDTQYF; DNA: TGCGCCAGCAGCTTGTCTAGCGGAAACACAGATACGCAGTATTTT